These 23 T cell receptor beta chains share one sample of origin, sequenced in a study of blood T cell repertoires in COVID-19. Only in-frame clones appear in the TCRdb table, and some are missing; sequencing was by immunoSEQ multiplex PCR. In the table there are around 360,000 clones, about 90% of which are singletons. The sample comprised PBMCs or T cells enriched from blood (not recorded which). The source of these receptors is a woman aged 25 to 39 who had recovered from COVID-19.

The V call is TRBV18, the J call TRBJ1-1; TRBD1 matches 8 bases. This CDR3 has 16 residues. Germline-derived CDR1 and CDR2 are KGHSH and LQKENI. The J segment lost 1 base and the V segment lost 3 bases, leaving 7 bases of the junction unmatched. CDR3 bases: TGTGCCAGCTCACCTCCAGGGGGCGCCGGGAACACTGAAGCTTTCTTT. Translating it yields CASSPPGGAGNTEAFF.

In its sample, this clone was seen a few times. V gene TRBV24-1 combines with J gene TRBJ2-6; D not resolved. The CDR3 loop spans 13 amino acids. The germline V gene encodes CDR1 KGHDR and CDR2 SFDVKD. Between the trimmed V and J ends, which lost 4 bases and 4 bases, there was a span of 4 bases. The CDR3 sequence: CATSESGANVLTF. In nucleotides, the CDR3 is TGTGCCACCAGTGAGTCGGGGGCCAACGTCCTGACTTTC.

This chain links TRBV6-2 or TRBV6-3 with TRBJ2-5; possibly TRBD2 for D (6 bases). V dropped 3 bases and J dropped 3 bases, with 26 bases sitting between them. This CDR3 is 19 amino acids long. The germline gives CDR1 MNHEY, CDR2 SVGEGT. CDR3 nucleotide sequence: TGTGCCAGCAGTTATCCCCTCCGGGAGATCGATATACACAAAGAGACCCAGTACTTC. Its protein product is CASSYPLREIDIHKETQYF.

The table lists this clone with a count of one. The rearrangement links TRBV1 to TRBJ2-5; the table's D call, TRBD2, has no DNA check behind it. TRBV1 is an annotated pseudogene. The CDR3 runs to 18 residues. Here the CDR3 reads CTSSPELRTSGGVETQYF. The CDR3 nucleotides read TGCACCAGCAGCCCCGAACTTCGGACTAGCGGGGGGGTAGAGACCCAGTACTTC.

The V call is TRBV9, the J call TRBJ1-2, with 8 bases matching TRBD1. The germline gives CDR1 SGDLS, CDR2 YYNGEE. This CDR3 is 13 amino acids long. V lost 4 bases and J lost 3; bases outside the gene matches: 2. The CDR3 DNA sequence: TGTGCCAGCAGCTCGACAGGGGACTATGGCTACACCTTC. It codes for CASSSTGDYGYTF.

The chain is built from TRBV7-9 and TRBJ2-2; TRBD1 aligns across 9 bases. Germline loops: CDR1 SEHNR, CDR2 FQNEAQ (reference sequence). V dropped 8 bases and J dropped 5; count of bases not matched to a gene: 0. The CDR3 length is 12 residues. The CDR3 here is CASGQGTGELFF. CDR3 DNA sequence: TGTGCCAGCGGACAGGGGACCGGGGAGCTGTTTTTT.

Comments on this clone: The conserved phenylalanine or tryptophan normally closing the CDR3 is absent here, so this likely arose from a read error. The limits of the CDR3 on the DNA are not certain, so only TCRdb's listed CDR3 is given. CDR3 residues: CASSVDRASA. The chain recombines TRBV19 with TRBJ2-7; TRBD1 reflects the table's D call only, with no check against the DNA. The CDR3 is 10 residues long, ends included. CDR1 is LNHDA and CDR2 is SQIVND in the germline V gene (reference sequence).

V usage is TRBV3-1 (or the pseudogene TRBV3-2) and J usage is TRBJ2-7; 13 bases are a match to TRBD2. Unmatched junction bases numbered 5, after V lost 1 base and J lost 2 bases. The CDR3 is 17 residues long. The germline V gene encodes CDR1 LGHDT and CDR2 YNNKEL (reference sequence). The CDR3 loop is CASSQGLAGGATYEQYF. CDR3 DNA: TGTGCCAGCAGCCAAGGACTAGCGGGAGGTGCAACCTACGAGCAGTACTTC.

The chain joins TRBV5-6 to TRBJ1-2, with 8 nucleotides matching TRBD1. Trimming removed 0 bases from V and 5 bases from J; junction bases left unmatched: 12. The length of the CDR3 is 17 residues. Germline values: CDR1 SGHDT, CDR2 YYEEEE. CDR3 coding DNA: TGTGCCAGCAGCTTGGTTCGGGCAGGGGGCGCCCGGTATGGCTACACCTTC. It specifies CASSLVRAGGARYGYTF.

The chain uses TRBV28 and TRBJ2-3, with 7 bases identical to TRBD1. CDR1 and CDR2 (germline): MDHEN, SYDVKM. Unmatched junction bases numbered 5, after V lost 6 bases and J lost 2 bases. This CDR3 comprises 14 residues. The CDR3 nucleotides read TGTGCCAGCAGGACCGGGACAGCCACAGATACGCAGTATTTT. Residues: CASRTGTATDTQYF.

This clone was detected once. The genes are TRBV7-2 and TRBJ2-5; 8 positions agree with TRBD2. V trimming: 1 base; J trimming: 6 bases; junction bases outside the gene matches: 7. Germline values: CDR1 SGHTA, CDR2 FQGNSA. The CDR3 spans 15 residues. The CDR3 sequence is CASSLDAGGVQTQYF. DNA for the CDR3: TGTGCCAGCAGCTTAGACGCGGGGGGCGTCCAGACCCAGTACTTC.

V is TRBV19 and J is TRBJ1-5, with TRBD1 as a possible D gene (6 bases). Germline loops: CDR1 LNHDA, CDR2 SQIVND (reference sequence). The CDR3 covers 14 residues. V was shortened by 5 bases and J by 0 bases, with 8 bases between the two germline ends. The CDR3 DNA follows: TGTGCCAGTAGTCAGGGGTATAGCAATCAGCCCCAGCATTTT. It is translated as CASSQGYSNQPQHF. Based on the CDR3 plus reference TRBV19 and TRBJ1-5, the full variable domain is DGGITQSPKYLFRKEGQNVTLSCEQNLNHDAMYWYRQDPGQGLRLIYYSQIVNDFQKGDIAEGYSVSREKKESFPLTVTSAQKNPTAFYLCASSQGYSNQPQHFGDGTRLSIL.

The chain is built from TRBV6-2 or TRBV6-3 and TRBJ2-2, with D tentatively TRBD2 (5 bases). The CDR3 length is 16 residues. The V and J ends lost 2 bases and 5 bases respectively, with 15 bases between them. Germline V gives CDR1 MNHEY, CDR2 SVGEGT. Here the CDR3 DNA reads TGTGCCAGCAGTTACCCGCCGGGGTTCACGACCGGGGAGCTGTTTTTT. Amino acid sequence: CASSYPPGFTTGELFF.

This rearrangement joins TRBV3-1 (or the pseudogene TRBV3-2) to TRBJ2-1, with a weak D call TRBD1 (6 bases). This CDR3 is built from 14 residues. From germline, CDR1 is LGHDT and CDR2 YNNKEL (reference sequence). V was trimmed by 2 bases and J by 8 bases, leaving 13 bases between them. This chain's CDR3 is CASSQPRGRDEQFF. CDR3 DNA: TGTGCCAGCAGCCAACCCAGGGGAAGGGATGAGCAGTTCTTC.

This sequence joins TRBV28 and TRBJ2-5; D ambiguous. Per germline, CDR1 MDHEN and CDR2 SYDVKM. Trimming removed 5 bases at V and 5 bases at J, with 9 bases between. The CDR3 covers 12 residues. The CDR3 region has the DNA TGTGCCAGCAGTCCCTCTCTCGAGACCCAGTACTTC. It yields the protein CASSPSLETQYF.

CDR3 in DNA: TGTGCCAGCAGTGAACTAGCGGAACAAAACAATGAGCAGTTCTTC. It is translated as CASSELAEQNNEQFF. This chain links TRBV28 with TRBJ2-1, with 8 nucleotides matching TRBD2. V gave up 5 bases and J gave up 5 bases; unmatched junction bases: 8. Germline V gene sequence: CDR1 MDHEN, CDR2 SYDVKM. The length of the CDR3 is 15 residues.

The rearrangement uses TRBV9 and TRBJ1-3, with 8 nucleotides matching TRBD1. This CDR3 spans 17 amino acids. Losses at the gene ends were 4 bases for V and 0 bases for J; bases not matched to a gene: 9. Germline assignment: CDR1 SGDLS and CDR2 YYNGEE. The CDR3 DNA reads TGTGCCAGCAGCAGTGGGACAGGTAAAAGCTCTGGAAACACCATATATTTT. It encodes CASSSGTGKSSGNTIYF.

V usage is TRBV6-5 and J usage is TRBJ2-3; 10 bases are shared with TRBD2. The CDR3 has 15 amino acids. Germline V gene data show CDR1 as MNHEY and CDR2 as SVGAGI. Trimming removed 5 bases from V and 1 base from J; junction bases left unmatched: 3. CDR3 sequence (DNA): TGTGCCAGCAGTACCGGGACTAGCGGCACAGATACGCAGTATTTT. Amino acids: CASSTGTSGTDTQYF.

The chain uses TRBV14 and TRBJ2-7, with 10 bases lining up with TRBD2. Looked up from germline, CDR1 is SGHDN and CDR2 is FVKESK. The CDR3 spans 19 residues. V shed 4 bases and J 0 bases; nucleotides not matched to a gene: 15. The CDR3 region has the DNA TGTGCCAGCAGCCCCAGTCGTGGTAGCGGGAGGCTATACTCCTACGAGCAGTACTTC. This gives the protein CASSPSRGSGRLYSYEQYF.

CDR3 residues: CASSLGGREQFF. CDR3 bases: TGTGCCAGCAGCTTGGGAGGGAGGGAGCAGTTCTTC. V usage is TRBV5-6 and J usage is TRBJ2-1; D possibly corresponds to TRBD2 (6 bases). Looked up from germline, CDR1 is SGHDT and CDR2 is YYEEEE. The ends were cut back, 0 bases at V and 10 bases at J, with 8 bases in the middle. The CDR3 spans 12 residues.

The chain uses TRBV27 and TRBJ1-4; no clear D gene. This CDR3 spans 14 amino acids. Germline CDR1 is MNHEY and CDR2 is SMNVEV (reference sequence). The V end was cut by 2 bases, the J end by 6 bases, with 10 bases between. CDR3 in DNA: TGTGCCAGCAGTTTAGGAGGGAGGTATGAAAAACTGTTTTTT. Its protein product is CASSLGGRYEKLFF.

This chain joins TRBV28 and TRBJ2-7; tentative D call: TRBD1 (5 bases). The CDR3 covers 12 residues. Trimming pared 4 bases from V and 3 bases from J, leaving 7 bases between. Germline values: CDR1 MDHEN, CDR2 SYDVKM. The DNA of the CDR3 is TGTGCCAGCAGTTCCAGGGTCTACGAGCAGTACTTC. As protein: CASSSRVYEQYF.

J is TRBJ2-1 and V is TRBV3-1 (or the pseudogene TRBV3-2); TRBD1 might be the D (6 bases). V gave up 3 bases and J gave up 0 bases, with 9 bases separating them. From germline, CDR1 is LGHDT and CDR2 YNNKEL (reference sequence). This CDR3 contains 15 residues. CDR3 region: CASSQGAFSYNEQFF. The DNA of the CDR3 is TGTGCCAGCAGCCAGGGGGCTTTCTCCTACAATGAGCAGTTCTTC.